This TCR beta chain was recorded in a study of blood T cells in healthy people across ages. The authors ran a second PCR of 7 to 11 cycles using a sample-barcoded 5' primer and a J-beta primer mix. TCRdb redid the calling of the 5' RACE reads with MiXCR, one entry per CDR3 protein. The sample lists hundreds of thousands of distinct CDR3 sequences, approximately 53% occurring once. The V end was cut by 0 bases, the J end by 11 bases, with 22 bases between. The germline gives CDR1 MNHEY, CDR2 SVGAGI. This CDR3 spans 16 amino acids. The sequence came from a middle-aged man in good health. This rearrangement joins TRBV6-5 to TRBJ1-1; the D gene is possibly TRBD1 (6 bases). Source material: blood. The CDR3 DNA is TGTGCCAGCAGTTACTCGTTCGACAGGCCCTACACCGGGGCTTTCTTT. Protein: CASSYSFDRPYTGAFF.